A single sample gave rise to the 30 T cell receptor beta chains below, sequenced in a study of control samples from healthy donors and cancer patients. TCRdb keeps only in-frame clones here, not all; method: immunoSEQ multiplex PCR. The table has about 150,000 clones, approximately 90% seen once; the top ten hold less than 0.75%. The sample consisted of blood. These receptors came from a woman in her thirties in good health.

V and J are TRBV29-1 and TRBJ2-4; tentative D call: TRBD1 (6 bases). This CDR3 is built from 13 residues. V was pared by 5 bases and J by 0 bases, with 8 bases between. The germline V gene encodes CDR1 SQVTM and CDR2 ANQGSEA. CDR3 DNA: TGCAGCGTTTTGGGGGCAGCCAAAAACATTCAGTACTTC. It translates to CSVLGAAKNIQYF.

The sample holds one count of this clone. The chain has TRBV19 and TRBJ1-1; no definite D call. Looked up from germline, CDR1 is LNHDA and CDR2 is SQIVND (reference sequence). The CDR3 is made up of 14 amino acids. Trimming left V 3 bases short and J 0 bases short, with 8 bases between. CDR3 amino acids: CASSMQRVNTEAFF. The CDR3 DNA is TGTGCCAGTAGTATGCAGCGGGTGAACACTGAAGCTTTCTTT. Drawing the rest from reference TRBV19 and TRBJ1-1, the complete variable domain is DGGITQSPKYLFRKEGQNVTLSCEQNLNHDAMYWYRQDPGQGLRLIYYSQIVNDFQKGDIAEGYSVSREKKESFPLTVTSAQKNPTAFYLCASSMQRVNTEAFFGQGTRLTVV.

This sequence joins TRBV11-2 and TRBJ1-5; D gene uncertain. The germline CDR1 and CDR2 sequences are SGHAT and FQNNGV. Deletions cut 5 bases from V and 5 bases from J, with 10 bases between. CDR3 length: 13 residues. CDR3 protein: CASSLGPDQPQHF. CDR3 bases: TGTGCCAGCAGCCTCGGACCTGATCAGCCCCAGCATTTT.

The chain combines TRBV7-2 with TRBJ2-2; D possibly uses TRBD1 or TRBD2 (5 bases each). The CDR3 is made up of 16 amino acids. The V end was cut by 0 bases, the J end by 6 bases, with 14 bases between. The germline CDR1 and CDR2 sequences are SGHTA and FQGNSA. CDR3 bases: TGTGCCAGCAGCTTAGCCCCCGGGACCTCGCCCGGGGAGCTGTTTTTT. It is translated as CASSLAPGTSPGELFF. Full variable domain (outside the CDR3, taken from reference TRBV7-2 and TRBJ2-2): GAGVSQSPSNKVTEKGKDVELRCDPISGHTALYWYRQSLGQGLEFLIYFQGNSAPDKSGLPSDRFSAERTGGSVSTLTIQRTQQEDSAVYLCASSLAPGTSPGELFFGEGSRLTVL.

CDR3 residues: CASSESRGTEAFF. CDR3 bases: TGTGCCAGCAGTGAATCGAGGGGAACTGAAGCTTTCTTT. V and J are TRBV25-1 and TRBJ1-1; TRBD1 is a possible D gene (5 bases). CDR1 and CDR2 (germline): MGHDK, SYGVNS. V was clipped by 1 base and J by 5 bases, with 8 bases between them. This CDR3 is 13 amino acids long. Together with reference TRBV25-1 and TRBJ1-1, the CDR3 gives the full variable domain: EADIYQTPRYLVIGTGKKITLECSQTMGHDKMYWYQQDPGMELHLIHYSYGVNSTEKGDLSSESTVSRIRTEHFPLTLESARPSHTSQYLCASSESRGTEAFFGQGTRLTVV.

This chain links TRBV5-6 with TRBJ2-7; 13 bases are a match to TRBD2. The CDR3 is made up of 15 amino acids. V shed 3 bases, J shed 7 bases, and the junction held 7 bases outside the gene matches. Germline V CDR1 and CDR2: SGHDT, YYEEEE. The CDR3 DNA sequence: TGTGCCAGCAGCTACGGACTAGCGGGAGTGGGGGAGCAGTACTTC. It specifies CASSYGLAGVGEQYF.

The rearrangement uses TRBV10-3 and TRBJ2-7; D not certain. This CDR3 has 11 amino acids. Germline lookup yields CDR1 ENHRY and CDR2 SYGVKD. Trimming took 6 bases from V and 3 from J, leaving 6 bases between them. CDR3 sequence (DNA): TGTGCCATCAGCGGAGACTACGAGCAGTACTTC. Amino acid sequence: CAISGDYEQYF.

CDR3 nucleotide sequence: TGTGCCAGCAGCTTGGGGCACAATGAGCAGTTCTTC. Its protein is CASSLGHNEQFF. The chain links TRBV5-8 to TRBJ2-1, with D uncertain. Germline V lookup: CDR1 SGHTS, CDR2 YDEGEE. Trimming removed 0 bases at V and 5 bases at J, with 3 bases between. The CDR3 consists of 12 residues.

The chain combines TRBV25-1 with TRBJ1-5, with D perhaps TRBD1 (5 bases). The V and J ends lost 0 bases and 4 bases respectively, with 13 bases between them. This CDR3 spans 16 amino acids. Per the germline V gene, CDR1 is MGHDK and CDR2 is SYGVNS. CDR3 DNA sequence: TGTGCCAGCAGTGAATATCGGGTACAGGTAAATCAGCCCCAGCATTTT. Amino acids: CASSEYRVQVNQPQHF.

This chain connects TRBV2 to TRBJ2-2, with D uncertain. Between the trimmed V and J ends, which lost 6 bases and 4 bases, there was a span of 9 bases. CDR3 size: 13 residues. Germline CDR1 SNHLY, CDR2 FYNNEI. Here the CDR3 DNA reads TGTGCCAGCAGCCCGATCCGCACCGGGGAGCTGTTTTTT. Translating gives CASSPIRTGELFF.

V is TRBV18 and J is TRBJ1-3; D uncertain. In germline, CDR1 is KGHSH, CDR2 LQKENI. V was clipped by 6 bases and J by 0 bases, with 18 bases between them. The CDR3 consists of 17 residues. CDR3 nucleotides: TGTGCCAGCTCCCCAACGCTGGATCTCCGCTCTGGAAACACCATATATTTT. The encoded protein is CASSPTLDLRSGNTIYF.

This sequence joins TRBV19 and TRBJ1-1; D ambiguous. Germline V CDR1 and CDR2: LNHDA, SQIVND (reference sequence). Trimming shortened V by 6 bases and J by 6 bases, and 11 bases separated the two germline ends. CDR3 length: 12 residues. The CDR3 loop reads CASSRQWSEAFF. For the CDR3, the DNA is TGTGCCAGTAGCCGTCAGTGGTCTGAAGCTTTCTTT.

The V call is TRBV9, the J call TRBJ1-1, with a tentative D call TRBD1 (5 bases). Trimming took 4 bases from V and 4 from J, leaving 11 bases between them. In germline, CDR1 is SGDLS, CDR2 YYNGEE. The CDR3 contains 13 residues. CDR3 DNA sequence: TGTGCCAGCAGCTCCCCGGGGGGCACTGAAGCTTTCTTT. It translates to CASSSPGGTEAFF.

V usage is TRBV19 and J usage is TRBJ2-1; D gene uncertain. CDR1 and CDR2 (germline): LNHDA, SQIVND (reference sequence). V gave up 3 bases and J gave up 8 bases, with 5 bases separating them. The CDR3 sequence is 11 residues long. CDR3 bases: TGTGCCAGTAGTATCCTATATGAGCAGTTCTTC. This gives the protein CASSILYEQFF.

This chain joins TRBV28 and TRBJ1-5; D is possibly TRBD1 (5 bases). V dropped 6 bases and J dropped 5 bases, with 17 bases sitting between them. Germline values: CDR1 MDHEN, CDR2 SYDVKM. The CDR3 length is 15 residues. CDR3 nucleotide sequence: TGTGCCAGCAGCCCCCTTTACGGGGCCGATCAGCCCCAGCATTTT. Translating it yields CASSPLYGADQPQHF.

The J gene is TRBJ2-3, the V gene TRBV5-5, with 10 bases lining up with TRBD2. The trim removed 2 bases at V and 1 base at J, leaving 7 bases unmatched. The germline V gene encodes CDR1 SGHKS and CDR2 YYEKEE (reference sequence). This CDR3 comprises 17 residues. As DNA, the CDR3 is TGTGCCAGCAGCTTTACTAGCGGGATTACCGGCACAGATACGCAGTATTTT. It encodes CASSFTSGITGTDTQYF.

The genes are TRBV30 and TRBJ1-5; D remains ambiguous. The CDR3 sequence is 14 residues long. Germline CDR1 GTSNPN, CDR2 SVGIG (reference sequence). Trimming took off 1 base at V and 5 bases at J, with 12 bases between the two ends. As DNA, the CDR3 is TGTGCCTGGAGTGATACGGTCAACTATCAGCCCCAGCATTTT. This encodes CAWSDTVNYQPQHF.

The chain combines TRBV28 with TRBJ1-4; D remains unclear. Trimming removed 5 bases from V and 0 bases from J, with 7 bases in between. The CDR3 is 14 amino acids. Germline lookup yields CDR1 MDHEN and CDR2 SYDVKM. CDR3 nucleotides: TGTGCCAGCAGTAGCACCGCAACTAATGAAAAACTGTTTTTT. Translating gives CASSSTATNEKLFF.

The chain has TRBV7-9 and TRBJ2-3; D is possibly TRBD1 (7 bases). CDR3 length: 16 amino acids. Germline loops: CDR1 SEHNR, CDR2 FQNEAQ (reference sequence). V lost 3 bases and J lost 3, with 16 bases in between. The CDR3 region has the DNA TGTGCCAGCAGCTTCAGGGGGGAGATCGGGACAGATACGCAGTATTTT. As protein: CASSFRGEIGTDTQYF.

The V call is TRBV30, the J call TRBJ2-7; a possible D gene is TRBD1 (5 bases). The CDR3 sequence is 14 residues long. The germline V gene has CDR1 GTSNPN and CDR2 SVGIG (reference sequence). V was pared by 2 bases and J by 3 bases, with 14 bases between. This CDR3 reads CAWSLSGASYEQYF. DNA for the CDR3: TGTGCCTGGAGTTTGAGTGGGGCGAGCTACGAGCAGTACTTC. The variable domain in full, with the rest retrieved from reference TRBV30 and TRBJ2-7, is SQTIHQWPATLVQPVGSPLSLECTVEGTSNPNLYWYRQAAGRGLQLLFYSVGIGQISSEVPQNLSASRPQDRQFILSSKKLLLSDSGFYLCAWSLSGASYEQYFGPGTRLTVT.

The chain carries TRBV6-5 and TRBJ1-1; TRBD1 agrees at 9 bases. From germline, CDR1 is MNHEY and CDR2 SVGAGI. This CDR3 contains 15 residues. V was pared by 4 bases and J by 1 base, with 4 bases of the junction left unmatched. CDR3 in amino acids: CASSSQGQGNTEAFF. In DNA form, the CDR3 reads TGTGCCAGCAGTTCCCAGGGACAGGGGAACACTGAAGCTTTCTTT.

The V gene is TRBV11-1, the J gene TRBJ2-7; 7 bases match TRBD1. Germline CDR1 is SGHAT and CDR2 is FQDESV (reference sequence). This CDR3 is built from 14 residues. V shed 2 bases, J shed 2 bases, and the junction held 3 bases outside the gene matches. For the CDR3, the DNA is TGTGCCAGCAGCTTAAACAGGGGACCCTACGAGCAGTACTTC. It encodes CASSLNRGPYEQYF.

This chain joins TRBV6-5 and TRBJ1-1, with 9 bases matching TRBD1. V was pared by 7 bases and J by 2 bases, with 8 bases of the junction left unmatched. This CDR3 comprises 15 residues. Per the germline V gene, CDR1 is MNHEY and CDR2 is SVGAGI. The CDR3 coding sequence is TGTGCCAGCATCAAGGACAGGGGCGTAAACACTGAAGCTTTCTTT. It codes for CASIKDRGVNTEAFF.

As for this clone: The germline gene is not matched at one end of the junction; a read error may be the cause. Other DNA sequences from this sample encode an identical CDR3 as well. In nucleotides, the CDR3 is TGTGCCACTAGTGGTGAGACCGGGGAGCTGTTTTTT. Protein product: CATSGETGELFF. The V call is TRBV24-1, the J call TRBJ2-2, with D unclear. The CDR3 consists of 12 residues. From germline, CDR1 is KGHDR and CDR2 SFDVKD.

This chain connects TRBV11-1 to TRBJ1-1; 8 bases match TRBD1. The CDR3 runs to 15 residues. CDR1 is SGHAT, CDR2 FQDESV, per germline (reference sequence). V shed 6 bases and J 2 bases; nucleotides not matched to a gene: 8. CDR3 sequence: CASSQGARANTEAFF. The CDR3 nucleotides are TGTGCCAGCAGTCAGGGGGCCCGTGCAAACACTGAAGCTTTCTTT.

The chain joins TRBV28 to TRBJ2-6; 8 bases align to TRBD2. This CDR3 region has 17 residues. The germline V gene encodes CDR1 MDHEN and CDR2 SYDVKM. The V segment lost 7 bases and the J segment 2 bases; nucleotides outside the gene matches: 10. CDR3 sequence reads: CASTPAGGAPGANVLTF. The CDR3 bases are TGTGCCAGCACCCCTGCCGGGGGGGCGCCTGGGGCCAACGTCCTGACTTTC.

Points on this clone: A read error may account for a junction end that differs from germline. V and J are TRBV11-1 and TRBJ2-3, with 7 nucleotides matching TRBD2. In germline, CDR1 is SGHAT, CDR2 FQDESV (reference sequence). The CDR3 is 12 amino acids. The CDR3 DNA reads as TGTGCCAGCAGCTCCGGACTAGATTCGCAGTATTTT. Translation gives CASSSGLDSQYF.

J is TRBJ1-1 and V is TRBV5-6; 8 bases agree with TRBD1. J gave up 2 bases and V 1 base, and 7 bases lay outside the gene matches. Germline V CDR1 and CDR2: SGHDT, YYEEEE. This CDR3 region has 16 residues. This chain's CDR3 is CASSLYLGQVNTEAFF. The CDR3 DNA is TGTGCCAGCAGCTTGTATCTGGGACAGGTTAACACTGAAGCTTTCTTT.

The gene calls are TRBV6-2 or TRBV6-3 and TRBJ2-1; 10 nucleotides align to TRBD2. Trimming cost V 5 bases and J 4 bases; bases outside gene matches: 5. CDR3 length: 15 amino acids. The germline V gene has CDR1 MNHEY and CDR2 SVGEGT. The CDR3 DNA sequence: TGTGCCAGCAGTCCGACTAGCGGGCCTTACAATGAGCAGTTCTTC. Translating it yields CASSPTSGPYNEQFF.

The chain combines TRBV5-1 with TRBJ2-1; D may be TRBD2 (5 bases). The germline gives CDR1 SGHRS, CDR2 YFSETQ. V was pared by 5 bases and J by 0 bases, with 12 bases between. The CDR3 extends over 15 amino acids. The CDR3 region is CASSSAAFSYNEQFF. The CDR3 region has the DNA TGCGCCAGCAGTAGCGCGGCCTTCTCCTACAATGAGCAGTTCTTC.